This record looks at one T cell receptor (beta chain) sequence and its context. Its antigen is as yet unknown. TCRdb recomputed calls from the 5' RACE reads with MiXCR, one row per CDR3 protein. The sample has 60,000 to 65,000 distinct CDR3 sequences, around a fifth seen once. Memory CD4+ cells were defined as CD4+CD45RO+CD25-. The CDR3 covers 15 residues. V was pared by 3 bases and J by 5 bases, with 19 bases between. Germline lookup yields CDR1 DFQATT and CDR2 SNEGSKA (reference sequence). General study points: The larger cohort examined one V-J beta rearrangement, not whole repertoires. Tumor memory CD4+ T cell TCR gene usage clustered with blood and lymph node memory CD4+ cells and lymph node naive CD4+ cells. Tumor Tregs overlapped most with tumor, then blood, naive CD4+ cells.

The chain couples TRBV20-1 to TRBJ1-2; TRBD1 might be the D (5 bases). The TCR was taken from a female donor with breast cancer. Specimen: memory CD4+ T cells sorted from a lymph node. Subset given: memory CD4+ T cells, CD4+CD45RO+CD25-. CDR3 residues: CSASEEVQGAYGYTF. The CDR3 DNA follows: TGCAGTGCTAGTGAGGAAGTGCAGGGTGCTTATGGCTACACCTTC.